Each of the 9 T cell receptor beta chains below was sequenced from the same sample in a study of tumor-infiltrating lymphocytes in primary liver carcinoma. Each 20-30 mg portion of unsorted bulk tissue served as the source for co-extraction of RNA and DNA. Reverse transcription of around 0.45 ug total RNA with a constant-region primer produced TCR beta cDNA. Libraries of TCR beta came from three nested multiplex PCR rounds with slightly modified ARM-PCR. The first two PCR rounds, approximately 10 cycles each, used TRBV1-TRBV30 forward primers and a C-beta reverse primer. In TCRdb, the multiplex PCR reads were re-called with MiXCR into one record per CDR3 protein. The table includes 80,000 or so distinct CDR3 sequences, 69% detected once. What was sequenced was tumor-adjacent normal liver tissue. The receptor source for this set is a man aged 40-50 years with primary liver carcinoma and hepatitis B virus infection.

This clonotype was picked up many times. CDR3 loop: CASSSGYQRDEQYF. The CDR3 nucleotides read TGTGCCAGCAGCTCGGGCTATCAACGGGACGAGCAGTACTTC. The J gene is TRBJ2-7, the V gene TRBV7-9; D call uncertain. V lost 4 bases and J 5 bases, leaving 15 bases between the germline ends. This CDR3 contains 14 residues. Germline V gene sequence: CDR1 SEHNR, CDR2 FQNEAQ (reference sequence).

This chain uses TRBV9 with TRBJ1-6; 7 bases map to TRBD1. Losses at the gene ends were 3 bases for V and 10 bases for J; bases not matched to a gene: 10. The CDR3 spans 15 residues. Germline lookup yields CDR1 SGDLS and CDR2 YYNGEE. CDR3 in DNA: TGTGCCAGCAGCGCAAGAATCGGACAGGTGTCACCCCTCCACTTT. It translates to CASSARIGQVSPLHF. The full variable domain, its missing parts supplied by reference TRBV9 and TRBJ1-6, is DSGVTQTPKHLITATGQRVTLRCSPRSGDLSVYWYQQSLDQGLQFLIQYYNGEERAKGNILERFSAQQFPDLHSELNLSSLELGDSALYFCASSARIGQVSPLHFGNGTRLTVT.

The CDR3 DNA sequence: TGCGCCAGCAGCCATGCCCAGGGACCAGCGGTAGTTCCCTCAACCGAGCAGTACTTC. It yields the protein CASSHAQGPAVVPSTEQYF. The V call is TRBV4-1, the J call TRBJ2-7; D may be TRBD1 or TRBD2 (5 bases each). Trimming left V 3 bases short and J 6 bases short, with 30 bases between. The germline V gene encodes CDR1 MGHRA and CDR2 YSYEKL. The CDR3 runs 19 residues.

As concerns this clonotype: At one boundary the junction diverges from the germline segment, which might be a read error. The V gene is TRBV11-2, the J gene TRBJ2-1, with 7 bases aligning to TRBD2. The CDR3 has 19 amino acids. Germline V lookup: CDR1 SGHAT, CDR2 FQNNGV. CDR3 bases: TGTGCCAGCAAGTTAGATGGGCGATTCAGCGGGACCCTTTACAATGAGCAATTCTTC. Its protein product is CASKLDGRFSGTLYNEQFF.

Comments on this clonotype: A much more abundant neighbour one base away suggests this may be a read error. The rearrangement uses TRBV7-9 and TRBJ1-1; D remains ambiguous. The CDR3 has 13 amino acids. Germline lookup yields CDR1 SEHNR and CDR2 FQNEAQ (reference sequence). In DNA form, the CDR3 reads TGTGCCAGCAGCCCTTTGATGAACACTGAACCTTTCTTT. Translated, it gives CASSPLMNTEPFF. The full variable domain, with the rest looked up from reference TRBV7-9 and TRBJ1-1, is DTGVSQNPRHKITKRGQNVTFRCDPISEHNRLYWYRQTLGQGPEFLTYFQNEAQLEKSRLLSDRFSAERPKGSFSTLEIQRTEQGDSAMYLCASSPLMNTEPFFGQGTRLTVV.

Concerning this clonotype: A much larger clone lies a single base off, so this may be a read error. The V and J genes are TRBV7-9 and TRBJ2-7, with 9 bases matching TRBD2. J gave up 3 bases and V 2 bases, and 14 bases lay outside the gene matches. This CDR3 is built from 18 residues. CDR1 and CDR2 (germline): SEHNR, FQNEAQ (reference sequence). CDR3: CASSLWGGVSGSFYEQYF. The DNA for the CDR3 is TGTGCCAGCAGCTTATGGGGAGGGGTTAGCGGGAGTTTCTACGAGCAGTACTTC.

This clonotype turned up a few times. The chain links TRBV21-1 to TRBJ2-5; TRBD1 reflects the table's D call only, with no check against the DNA. TRBV21-1 is listed as a pseudogene. The CDR3 consists of 16 residues. CDR3 nucleotide sequence: TGTGCCAGCAGCCTCAAAGGGACACAGTACCAAGAGACCCAGTACTTC. It codes for CASSLKGTQYQETQYF.

Of note for this clonotype: Germline and junction disagree at one end, which may indicate a read error. CDR3 in DNA: TGTGCCAGCAGTGGAGCTAGCTTCGGCACCGGGGAGCTGTTTTTC. This gives the protein CASSGASFGTGELFF. The V gene is TRBV6-1, the J gene TRBJ2-2, with D tentatively TRBD2 (5 bases). The CDR3 is 15 residues long. Looked up from germline, CDR1 is MNHNS and CDR2 is SASEGT.

This clonotype was seen at least ten times. This chain joins TRBV29-1 and TRBJ1-1; tentatively, D is TRBD1 (5 bases). The V and J ends lost 5 bases and 5 bases respectively, with 12 bases between them. The V gene's germline CDR1 is SQVTM and CDR2 ANQGSEA. The CDR3 length is 12 residues. In nucleotides, the CDR3 is TGCAGCGTTCGATGGGGCGCGACTGAAGCTTTCTTT. It codes for CSVRWGATEAFF.